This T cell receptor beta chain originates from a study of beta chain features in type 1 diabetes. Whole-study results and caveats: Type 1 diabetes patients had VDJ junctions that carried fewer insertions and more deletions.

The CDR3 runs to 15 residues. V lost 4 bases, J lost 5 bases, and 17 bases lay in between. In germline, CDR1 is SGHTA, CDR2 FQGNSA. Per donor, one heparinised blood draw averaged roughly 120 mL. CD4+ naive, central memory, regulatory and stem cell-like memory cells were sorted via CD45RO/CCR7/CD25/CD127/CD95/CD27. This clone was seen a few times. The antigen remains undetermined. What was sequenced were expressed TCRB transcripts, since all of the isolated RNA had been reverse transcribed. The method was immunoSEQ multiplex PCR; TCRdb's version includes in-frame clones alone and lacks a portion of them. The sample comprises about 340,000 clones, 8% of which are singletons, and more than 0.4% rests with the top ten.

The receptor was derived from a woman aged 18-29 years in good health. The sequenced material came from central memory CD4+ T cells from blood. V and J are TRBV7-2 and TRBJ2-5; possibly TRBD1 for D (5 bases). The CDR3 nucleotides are TGTGCCAGCAGCTCCGCCCAGGGTTCTGGCGAGACCCAGTACTTC. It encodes CASSSAQGSGETQYF. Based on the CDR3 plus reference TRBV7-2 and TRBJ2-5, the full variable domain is GAGVSQSPSNKVTEKGKDVELRCDPISGHTALYWYRQSLGQGLEFLIYFQGNSAPDKSGLPSDRFSAERTGGSVSTLTIQRTQQEDSAVYLCASSSAQGSGETQYFGPGTRLLVL.